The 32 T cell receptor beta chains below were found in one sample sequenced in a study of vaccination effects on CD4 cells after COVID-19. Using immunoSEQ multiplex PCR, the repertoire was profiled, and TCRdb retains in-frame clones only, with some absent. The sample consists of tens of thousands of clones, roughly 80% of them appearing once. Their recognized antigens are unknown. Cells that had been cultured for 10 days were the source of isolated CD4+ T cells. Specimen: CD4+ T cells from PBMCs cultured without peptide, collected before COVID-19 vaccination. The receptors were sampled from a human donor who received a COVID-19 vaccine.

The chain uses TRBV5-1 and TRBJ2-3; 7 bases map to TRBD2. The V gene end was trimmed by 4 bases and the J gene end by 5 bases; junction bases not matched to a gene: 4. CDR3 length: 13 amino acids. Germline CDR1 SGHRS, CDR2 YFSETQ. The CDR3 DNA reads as TGCGCCAGCAGCACCGGACTAGGAGATACGCAGTATTTT. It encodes CASSTGLGDTQYF.

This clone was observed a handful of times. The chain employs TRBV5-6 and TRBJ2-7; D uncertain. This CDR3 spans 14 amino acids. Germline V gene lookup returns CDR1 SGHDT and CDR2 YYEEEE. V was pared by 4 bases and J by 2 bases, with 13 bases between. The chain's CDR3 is CASSLFDKAYEQYV. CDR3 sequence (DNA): TGTGCCAGCAGCCTGTTCGACAAAGCCTACGAGCAGTACGTC.

The CDR3 spells CASSPGTSGGYTF. CDR3 in DNA: TGTGCCAGCAGTCCTGGGACCTCGGGGGGCTACACCTTC. V is TRBV6-6 and J is TRBJ1-2; D is possibly TRBD1 (5 bases). CDR1 is MNHNY and CDR2 is SVGAGI in the germline V gene (reference sequence). CDR3 length: 13 amino acids. Trimming pared 5 bases from V and 8 bases from J, leaving 15 bases between.

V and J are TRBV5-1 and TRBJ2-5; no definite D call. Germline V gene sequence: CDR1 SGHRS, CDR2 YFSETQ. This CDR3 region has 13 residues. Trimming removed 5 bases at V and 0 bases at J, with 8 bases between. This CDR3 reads CASSLSHQETQYF. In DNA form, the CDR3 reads TGCGCCAGCAGTTTGAGTCACCAAGAGACCCAGTACTTC.

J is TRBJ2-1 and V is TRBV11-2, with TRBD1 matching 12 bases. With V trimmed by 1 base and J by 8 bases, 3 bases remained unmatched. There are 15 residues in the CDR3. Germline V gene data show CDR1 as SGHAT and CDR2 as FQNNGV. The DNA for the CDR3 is TGTGCCAGCAGCTTAGGCGGGACAGGGGGCTATGAGCAGTTCTTC. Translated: CASSLGGTGGYEQFF.

The CDR3 nucleotides read TGTGCCAGCAGCTCAGGGGGCAATCAGCCCCAGCATTTT. Protein sequence: CASSSGGNQPQHF. This chain links TRBV11-2 with TRBJ1-5; TRBD1 is a possible D gene (6 bases). Germline values: CDR1 SGHAT, CDR2 FQNNGV. V was trimmed by 4 bases and J by 2 bases, leaving 6 bases between them. CDR3 length equals 13 residues.

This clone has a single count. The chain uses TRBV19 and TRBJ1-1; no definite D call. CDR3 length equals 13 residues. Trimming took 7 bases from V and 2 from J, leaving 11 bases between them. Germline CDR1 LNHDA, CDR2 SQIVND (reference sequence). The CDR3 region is CASNARSNTEAFF. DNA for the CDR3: TGTGCCAGTAATGCCAGATCAAACACTGAAGCTTTCTTT.

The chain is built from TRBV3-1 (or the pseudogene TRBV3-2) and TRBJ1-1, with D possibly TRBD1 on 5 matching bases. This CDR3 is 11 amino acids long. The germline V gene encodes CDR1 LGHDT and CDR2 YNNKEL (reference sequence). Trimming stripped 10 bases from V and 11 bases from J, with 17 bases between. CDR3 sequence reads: CATGTLLSAFF. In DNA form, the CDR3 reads TGTGCCACCGGGACTCTACTTTCGGCTTTCTTT.

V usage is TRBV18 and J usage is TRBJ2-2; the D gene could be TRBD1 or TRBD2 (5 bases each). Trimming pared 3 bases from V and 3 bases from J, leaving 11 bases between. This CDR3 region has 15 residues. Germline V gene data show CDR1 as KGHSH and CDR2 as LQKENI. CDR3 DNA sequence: TGTGCCAGCTCACCGGGGGAATGGTACACCGGGGAGCTGTTTTTT. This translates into CASSPGEWYTGELFF.

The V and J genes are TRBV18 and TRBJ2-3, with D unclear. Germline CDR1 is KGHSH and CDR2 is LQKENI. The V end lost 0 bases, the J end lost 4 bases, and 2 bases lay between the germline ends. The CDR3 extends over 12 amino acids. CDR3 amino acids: CASSPPADTQYF. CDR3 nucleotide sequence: TGTGCCAGCTCACCACCGGCAGATACGCAGTATTTT. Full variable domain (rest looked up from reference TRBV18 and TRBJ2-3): NAGVMQNPRHLVRRRGQEARLRCSPMKGHSHVYWYRQLPEEGLKFMVYLQKENIIDESGMPKERFSAEFPKEGPSILRIQQVVRGDSAAYFCASSPPADTQYFGPGTRLTVL.

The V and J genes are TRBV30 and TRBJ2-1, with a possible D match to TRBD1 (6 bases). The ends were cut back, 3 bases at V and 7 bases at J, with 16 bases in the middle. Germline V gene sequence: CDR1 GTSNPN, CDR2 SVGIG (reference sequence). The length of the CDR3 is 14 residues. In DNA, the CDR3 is TGTGCCTGGAGGAAACAGGGTCTTTATAATGAGCAGTTCTTC. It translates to CAWRKQGLYNEQFF.

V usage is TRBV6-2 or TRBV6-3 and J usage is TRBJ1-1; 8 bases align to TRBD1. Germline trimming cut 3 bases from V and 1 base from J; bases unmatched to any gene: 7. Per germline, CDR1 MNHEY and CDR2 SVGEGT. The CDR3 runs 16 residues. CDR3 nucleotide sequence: TGTGCCAGCAGTTATAATCCAGGGGGCGGGAACACTGAAGCTTTCTTT. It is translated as CASSYNPGGGNTEAFF.

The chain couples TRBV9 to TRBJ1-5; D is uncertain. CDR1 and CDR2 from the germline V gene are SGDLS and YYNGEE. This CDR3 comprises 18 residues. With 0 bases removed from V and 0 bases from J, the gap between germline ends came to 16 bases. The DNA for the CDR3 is TGTGCCAGCAGCGTAGCTCCGGCGGGAGAATATAGCAATCAGCCCCAGCATTTT. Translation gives CASSVAPAGEYSNQPQHF.

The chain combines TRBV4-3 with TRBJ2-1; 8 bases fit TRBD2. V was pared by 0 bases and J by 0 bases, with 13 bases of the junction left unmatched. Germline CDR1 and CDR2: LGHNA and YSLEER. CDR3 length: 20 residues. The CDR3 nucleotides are TGCGCCAGCAGCCAAGATGAAAGACTAGCGTACCAGAGCTCCTACAATGAGCAGTTCTTC. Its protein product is CASSQDERLAYQSSYNEQFF.

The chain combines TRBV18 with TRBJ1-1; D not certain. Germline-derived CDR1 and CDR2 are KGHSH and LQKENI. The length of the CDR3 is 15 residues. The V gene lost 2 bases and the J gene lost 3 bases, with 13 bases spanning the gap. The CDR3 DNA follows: TGTGCCAGCTCACCAAGGGCATTAGGGCACACTGAAGCTTTCTTT. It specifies CASSPRALGHTEAFF.

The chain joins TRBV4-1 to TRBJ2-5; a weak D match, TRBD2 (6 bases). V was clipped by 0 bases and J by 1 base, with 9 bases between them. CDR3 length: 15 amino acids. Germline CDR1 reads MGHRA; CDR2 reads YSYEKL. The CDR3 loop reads CASSQDPAGQETQYF. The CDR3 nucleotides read TGCGCCAGCAGCCAAGATCCAGCGGGCCAAGAGACCCAGTACTTC.

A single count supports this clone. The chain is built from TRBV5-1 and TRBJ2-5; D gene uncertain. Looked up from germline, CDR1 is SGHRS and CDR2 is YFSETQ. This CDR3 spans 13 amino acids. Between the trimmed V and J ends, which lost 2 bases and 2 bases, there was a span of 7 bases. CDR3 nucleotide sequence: TGCGCCAGCAGCTTCGGATCACAAGAGACCCAGTACTTC. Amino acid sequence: CASSFGSQETQYF.

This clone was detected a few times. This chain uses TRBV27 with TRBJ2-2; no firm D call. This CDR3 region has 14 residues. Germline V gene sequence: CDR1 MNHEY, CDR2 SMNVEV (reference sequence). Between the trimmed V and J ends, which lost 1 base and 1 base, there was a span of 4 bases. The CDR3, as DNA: TGTGCCAGCAGTTTATACGGGAACACCGGGGAGCTGTTTTTT. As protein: CASSLYGNTGELFF.

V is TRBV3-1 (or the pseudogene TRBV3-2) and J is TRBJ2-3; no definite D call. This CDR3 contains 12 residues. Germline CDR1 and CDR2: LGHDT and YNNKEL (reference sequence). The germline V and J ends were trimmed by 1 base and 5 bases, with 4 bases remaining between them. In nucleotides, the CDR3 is TGTGCCAGCAGCCAAGCCGGAGATACGCAGTATTTT. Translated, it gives CASSQAGDTQYF.

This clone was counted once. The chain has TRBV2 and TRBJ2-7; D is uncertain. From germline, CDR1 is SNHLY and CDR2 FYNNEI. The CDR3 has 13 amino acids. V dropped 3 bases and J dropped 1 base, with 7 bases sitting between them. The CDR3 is CASSDGQSYEQYV. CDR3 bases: TGTGCCAGCAGTGATGGCCAGTCCTACGAGCAGTACGTC.

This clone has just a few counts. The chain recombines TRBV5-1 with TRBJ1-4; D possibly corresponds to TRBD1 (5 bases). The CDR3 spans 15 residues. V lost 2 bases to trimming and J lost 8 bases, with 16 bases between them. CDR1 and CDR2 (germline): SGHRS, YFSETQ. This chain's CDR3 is CASSLQAGPLEKLFF. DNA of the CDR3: TGCGCCAGCAGCTTACAGGCAGGGCCTTTGGAAAAACTGTTTTTT.

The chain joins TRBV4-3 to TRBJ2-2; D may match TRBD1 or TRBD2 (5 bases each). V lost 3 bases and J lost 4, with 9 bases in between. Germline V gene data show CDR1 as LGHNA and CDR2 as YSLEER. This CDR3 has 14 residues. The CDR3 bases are TGCGCCAGCAGCCAGGGGGTGGGCACCGGGGAGCTGTTTTTT. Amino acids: CASSQGVGTGELFF.

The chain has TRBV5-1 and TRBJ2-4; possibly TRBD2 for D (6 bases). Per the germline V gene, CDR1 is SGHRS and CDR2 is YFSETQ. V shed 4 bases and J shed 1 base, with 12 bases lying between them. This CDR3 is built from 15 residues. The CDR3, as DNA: TGCGCCAGCAGCCCCGGAGGGACGGCCAAAAACATTCAGTACTTC. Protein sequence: CASSPGGTAKNIQYF.

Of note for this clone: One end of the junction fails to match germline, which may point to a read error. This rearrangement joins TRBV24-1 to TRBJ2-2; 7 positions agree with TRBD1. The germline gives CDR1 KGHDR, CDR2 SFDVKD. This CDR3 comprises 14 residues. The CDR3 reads CATSDLTGSGKLFF. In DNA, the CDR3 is TGTGCCACCAGTGACTTGACAGGGTCCGGGAAGCTGTTTTTT.

The CDR3 region has the DNA TGTGCCAGCAGTTTATACGGGGGGGCCTACAATGAGCAGTTCTTC. Its translation: CASSLYGGAYNEQFF. The V and J genes are TRBV28 and TRBJ2-1; 8 bases agree with TRBD2. Trimming removed 1 base from V and 2 bases from J; junction bases left unmatched: 1. There are 15 residues in the CDR3. Germline lookup yields CDR1 MDHEN and CDR2 SYDVKM.

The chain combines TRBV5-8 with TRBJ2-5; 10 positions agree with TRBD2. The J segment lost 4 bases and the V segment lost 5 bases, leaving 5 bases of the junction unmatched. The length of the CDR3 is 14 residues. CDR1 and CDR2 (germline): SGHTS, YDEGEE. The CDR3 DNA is TGTGCCAGCAGACAGCGGGGGGGCAGAGAGACCCAGTACTTC. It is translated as CASRQRGGRETQYF.

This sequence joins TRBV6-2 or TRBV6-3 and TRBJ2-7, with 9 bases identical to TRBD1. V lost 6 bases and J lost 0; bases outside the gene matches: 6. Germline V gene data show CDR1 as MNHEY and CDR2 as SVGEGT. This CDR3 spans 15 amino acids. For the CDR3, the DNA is TGTGCCAGCAGCCTAGGACAGGGGTTCTCCTACGAGCAGTACGTC. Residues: CASSLGQGFSYEQYV.

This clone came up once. The CDR3: CASSQGQPGYTF. In DNA form, the CDR3 reads TGCGCCAGCAGCCAAGGACAGCCTGGCTACACCTTC. The gene calls are TRBV4-1 and TRBJ1-2; D might be TRBD1 (5 bases). With 1 base removed from V and 7 bases from J, the gap between germline ends came to 7 bases. This CDR3 is 12 amino acids long. Germline loops: CDR1 MGHRA, CDR2 YSYEKL.

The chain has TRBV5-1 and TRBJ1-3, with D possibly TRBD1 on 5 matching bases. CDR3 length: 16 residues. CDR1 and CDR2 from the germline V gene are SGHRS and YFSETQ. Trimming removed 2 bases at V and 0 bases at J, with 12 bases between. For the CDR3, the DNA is TGCGCCAGCAGCTTCACAGGCCAGGGCTCTGGAAACACCATATATTTT. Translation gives CASSFTGQGSGNTIYF.

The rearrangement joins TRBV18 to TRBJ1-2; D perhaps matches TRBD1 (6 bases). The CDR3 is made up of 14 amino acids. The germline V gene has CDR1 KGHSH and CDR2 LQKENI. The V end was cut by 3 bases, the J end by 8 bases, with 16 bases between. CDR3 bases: TGTGCCAGCTCACCGGTCGAAGGGGGTTTCGGCTACACCTTC. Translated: CASSPVEGGFGYTF.

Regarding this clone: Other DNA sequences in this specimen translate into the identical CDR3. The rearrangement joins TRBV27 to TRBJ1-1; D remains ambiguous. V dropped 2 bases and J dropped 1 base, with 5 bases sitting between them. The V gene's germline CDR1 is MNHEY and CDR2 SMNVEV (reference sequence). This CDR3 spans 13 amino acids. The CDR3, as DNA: TGTGCCAGCAGTTTAAGCAGGAACACTGAAGCTTTCTTT. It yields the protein CASSLSRNTEAFF.

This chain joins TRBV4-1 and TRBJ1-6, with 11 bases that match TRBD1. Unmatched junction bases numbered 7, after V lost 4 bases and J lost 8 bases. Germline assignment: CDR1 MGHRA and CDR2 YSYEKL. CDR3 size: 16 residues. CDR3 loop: CASSPRTGGLDSPLHF. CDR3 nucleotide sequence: TGCGCCAGCAGCCCCCGGACAGGGGGCTTGGATTCACCCCTCCACTTT.